The next 25 T cell receptor beta chains were all read from a single sample in a study of vaccination effects on CD4 cells after COVID-19. These receptors have no identified antigens. Method: immunoSEQ multiplex PCR; TCRdb's copy keeps in-frame clones and lacks some. This table holds around 69,000 clones, around 70% found once. Antigen-specific CD4+ T cell clonotypes were called by their expansion after viral peptide-pool culture in ViraFEST. CD4+ T cell isolation took place after more than eight days of culture. Either the BNT162b2 or mRNA-1273 vaccine was given to participants in two doses. The sequencing used CD4+ T cells from PBMCs cultured with HCoV-229E spike peptides, collected after COVID-19 vaccination. These receptors came from a human donor who received a COVID-19 vaccine.

The chain employs TRBV5-1 and TRBJ1-1; D is ambiguous. From germline, CDR1 is SGHRS and CDR2 YFSETQ. V was trimmed by 0 bases and J by 4 bases, leaving 10 bases between them. The CDR3 is 14 residues long. The CDR3 reads CASSLDTGGTEAFF. The CDR3 region has the DNA TGCGCCAGCAGCTTGGATACTGGAGGCACTGAAGCTTTCTTT.

This clone was picked up a small number of times. The chain employs TRBV15 and TRBJ2-1; D is ambiguous. CDR1 LNHNV and CDR2 YYDKDF come from the germline V gene (reference sequence). Between the trimmed V and J ends, which lost 1 base and 8 bases, there was a span of 18 bases. The CDR3 has 16 residues. CDR3 amino acids: CATSRVTGDTSDEQFF. CDR3 nucleotides: TGTGCCACCAGCAGAGTTACGGGCGACACAAGCGATGAGCAGTTCTTC.

This clone occurred a few times. This chain links TRBV7-3 with TRBJ2-3; 7 bases line up with TRBD2. CDR1 is SGHTA and CDR2 is FQGTGA in the germline V gene. Trimming took 4 bases from V and 2 from J; bases not matched to a gene: 9. This CDR3 is built from 16 residues. CDR3: CASSSMKRGPTDTQYF. The CDR3 nucleotides read TGTGCCAGCAGCTCAATGAAGCGGGGTCCCACAGATACGCAGTATTTT.

A single count supports this clone. This chain joins TRBV12-3 or TRBV12-4 and TRBJ1-5; TRBD1 might be the D (5 bases). The CDR3 has 13 residues. V dropped 4 bases and J dropped 5 bases, with 9 bases sitting between them. As DNA, the CDR3 is TGTGCCAGCAGTTGGGACGGCTATCAGCCCCAGCATTTT. Protein sequence: CASSWDGYQPQHF.

In its sample, this clone was seen a few times. This chain joins TRBV6-5 and TRBJ1-2; 10 bases match TRBD1. The germline V gene has CDR1 MNHEY and CDR2 SVGAGI. This CDR3 region has 13 residues. The V and J ends lost 8 bases and 7 bases, in that order; junction bases with no gene match: 7. The CDR3 spells CASRAGQGSGYTF. Here the CDR3 DNA reads TGTGCCAGCCGGGCGGGACAGGGGTCTGGCTACACCTTC.

J is TRBJ2-7 and V is TRBV2; D not certain. Germline V gene sequence: CDR1 SNHLY, CDR2 FYNNEI. Trimming pared 6 bases from V and 2 bases from J, leaving 11 bases between. The CDR3 length is 13 residues. CDR3 nucleotides: TGTGCCAGCAGCCTCGACTCGACCTACGAGCAGTACGTC. Amino acids: CASSLDSTYEQYV.

The genes are TRBV20-1 and TRBJ1-6; D remains unclear. Trimming removed 3 bases from V and 5 bases from J, with 11 bases in between. Germline CDR1 and CDR2: DFQATT and SNEGSKA (reference sequence). CDR3 length: 14 amino acids. The CDR3 DNA sequence: TGCAGTGCTAGTGCTCTTCAAAATAATTCACCCCTCCACTTT. Protein product: CSASALQNNSPLHF.

V is TRBV5-6 and J is TRBJ1-2; possible D gene TRBD1, 5 bases. Germline V gene data show CDR1 as SGHDT and CDR2 as YYEEEE. V lost 5 bases and J lost 3, with 14 bases in between. The CDR3 extends over 14 amino acids. The CDR3 DNA is TGTGCCAGCAGAGCTAGGGACGGATACTATGGCTACACCTTC. Translating it yields CASRARDGYYGYTF.

Written as DNA, the CDR3 is TGTGCCAGCAGTTCTCATTTGACTGCAGGGACCACTGAAGCTTTCTTT. Its translation is CASSSHLTAGTTEAFF. This sequence joins TRBV6-5 and TRBJ1-1; weak D call: TRBD1 (5 bases). The CDR3 has 16 residues. The germline V gene has CDR1 MNHEY and CDR2 SVGAGI. V lost 4 bases and J lost 4, with 19 bases in between.

V usage is TRBV18 and J usage is TRBJ1-5; no firm D call. V dropped 4 bases and J dropped 0 bases, with 16 bases sitting between them. Germline V CDR1 and CDR2: KGHSH, LQKENI. This CDR3 contains 17 residues. DNA of the CDR3: TGTGCCAGCTCACTTTTTAGGGAAATGAATAGCAATCAGCCCCAGCATTTT. Residues: CASSLFREMNSNQPQHF.

This clone has just one count. The chain carries TRBV19 and TRBJ1-1, with a weak D call TRBD1 (5 bases). CDR3 length: 16 amino acids. CDR1 is LNHDA and CDR2 is SQIVND in the germline V gene (reference sequence). Trimming removed 4 bases at V and 0 bases at J, with 15 bases between. The CDR3 loop is CASSRPRDYMNTEAFF. As DNA, the CDR3 is TGTGCCAGTAGTAGACCCAGGGATTATATGAACACTGAAGCTTTCTTT.

The chain employs TRBV5-1 and TRBJ1-3; TRBD1 is a possible D gene (5 bases). Trimming left V 5 bases short and J 2 bases short, with 14 bases between. Germline V gives CDR1 SGHRS, CDR2 YFSETQ. This CDR3 contains 15 residues. The CDR3 protein is CASSVWGGTGNTIYF. The CDR3 DNA reads TGCGCCAGCAGTGTGTGGGGGGGAACTGGAAACACCATATATTTT.

This chain uses TRBV7-9 with TRBJ2-3; D remains unclear. V lost 0 bases, J lost 6 bases, and 4 bases lay in between. Germline CDR1 and CDR2: SEHNR and FQNEAQ (reference sequence). CDR3 length: 12 residues. CDR3 loop: CASSLAVDTQYF. DNA for the CDR3: TGTGCCAGCAGCTTAGCAGTGGATACGCAGTATTTT.

The chain carries TRBV2 and TRBJ1-1; D unclear. Germline V lookup: CDR1 SNHLY, CDR2 FYNNEI. The length of the CDR3 is 13 residues. V dropped 1 base and J dropped 1 base, with 4 bases sitting between them. Written as DNA, the CDR3 is TGTGCCAGCAGTGAAGGGCCGAACACTGAAGCTTTCTTT. Translation gives CASSEGPNTEAFF. Full variable domain (rest looked up from reference TRBV2 and TRBJ1-1): EPEVTQTPSHQVTQMGQEVILRCVPISNHLYFYWYRQILGQKVEFLVSFYNNEISEKSEIFDDQFSVERPDGSNFTLKIRSTKLEDSAMYFCASSEGPNTEAFFGQGTRLTVV.

The gene calls are TRBV6-2 or TRBV6-3 and TRBJ2-6, with 7 bases fitting TRBD1. Germline-derived CDR1 and CDR2 are MNHEY and SVGEGT. The ends lost 2 bases at V and 3 bases at J; junction bases unmatched: 1. There are 15 residues in the CDR3. The CDR3 bases are TGTGCCAGCAGTTACCACAGGGGTGGGGCCAACGTCCTGACTTTC. This sequence encodes CASSYHRGGANVLTF.

The chain combines TRBV19 with TRBJ2-7; a possible D gene is TRBD1 (5 bases). Looked up from germline, CDR1 is LNHDA and CDR2 is SQIVND (reference sequence). This CDR3 contains 12 residues. Trimming left V 9 bases short and J 3 bases short, with 12 bases between. The CDR3 bases are TGTGCCAGAAGACAGAGTTTCTACGAGCAGTACGTC. Translated, it gives CARRQSFYEQYV.

The V and J genes are TRBV3-1 (or the pseudogene TRBV3-2) and TRBJ2-5; D is perhaps TRBD2 (6 bases). The CDR3 is 15 amino acids. Trimming cost V 1 base and J 2 bases, with 11 bases left between them. Germline V gene data show CDR1 as LGHDT and CDR2 as YNNKEL (reference sequence). CDR3: CASSQGFLAQETQYF. DNA of the CDR3: TGTGCCAGCAGCCAAGGATTTCTAGCGCAAGAGACCCAGTACTTC.

This sequence joins TRBV21-1 and TRBJ2-3; TRBD2, the D gene given by the table, was not confirmed from the DNA. TRBV21-1 is an annotated pseudogene. The CDR3 runs to 14 residues. The DNA for the CDR3 is TGTGCCAGCAGCCACCCGGGAGTCACAGATACGCAGTATTTT. It yields the protein CASSHPGVTDTQYF.

This clone was counted only a few times. The rearrangement joins TRBV5-3 to TRBJ1-1; TRBD1 is a possible D gene (6 bases). TRBV5-3 belongs to the ORF category, with a function that is uncertain. This CDR3 has 13 amino acids. Trimming took off 5 bases at V and 4 bases at J, with 12 bases between the two ends. The CDR3, as DNA: TGTGCCAGAAGAAACTGGGGGCTCACTGAAGCTTTCTTT. It specifies CARRNWGLTEAFF.

This clone was observed a few times. The chain combines TRBV5-5 with TRBJ2-7; the match to TRBD1 covers 12 bases. V gave up 7 bases and J gave up 3 bases; unmatched junction bases: 8. Germline CDR1 SGHKS, CDR2 YYEKEE (reference sequence). CDR3 size: 15 residues. CDR3 sequence reads: CASQAGTGGFYEQYV. CDR3 nucleotide sequence: TGTGCCAGCCAGGCCGGGACAGGGGGCTTCTACGAGCAGTACGTC.

V and J are TRBV24-1 and TRBJ2-5; D may be TRBD1 (5 bases). The CDR3 contains 13 residues. V gave up 12 bases and J gave up 3 bases, with 16 bases separating them. Germline V lookup: CDR1 KGHDR, CDR2 SFDVKD. Here the CDR3 reads CASYQGREETQYF. For the CDR3, the DNA is TGTGCCTCTTACCAGGGCAGGGAAGAGACCCAGTACTTC.

The chain links TRBV4-2 to TRBJ1-3; D gene uncertain. This CDR3 region has 15 residues. The germline V gene encodes CDR1 LGHNA and CDR2 YNFKEQ. V lost 1 base and J lost 0, with 7 bases in between. CDR3 protein: CASSQGPPSGNTIYF. DNA of the CDR3: TGTGCCAGCAGCCAAGGCCCCCCCTCTGGAAACACCATATATTTT.

The gene calls are TRBV6-5 and TRBJ1-5, with D tentatively TRBD1 (6 bases). Deletions cut 6 bases from V and 4 bases from J, with 10 bases between. The CDR3 has 13 residues. The germline gives CDR1 MNHEY, CDR2 SVGAGI. The CDR3 DNA sequence: TGTGCCAGCAGGGACAGCCGAAATCAGCCCCAGCATTTT. Translated: CASRDSRNQPQHF.

V gene TRBV3-1 (or the pseudogene TRBV3-2) combines with J gene TRBJ2-3, with D perhaps matching TRBD1 (6 bases). The CDR3 consists of 17 residues. CDR1 and CDR2 (germline): LGHDT, YNNKEL (reference sequence). Trimming removed 0 bases from V and 3 bases from J, with 16 bases in between. CDR3 amino acids: CASSQDPTGSLTDTQYF. CDR3 DNA: TGTGCCAGCAGCCAAGATCCGACAGGCTCCCTAACAGATACGCAGTATTTT.

The chain has TRBV4-3 and TRBJ2-6; tentative D call: TRBD1 (5 bases). Trimming left V 4 bases short and J 0 bases short, with 10 bases between. There are 16 residues in the CDR3. Germline V gives CDR1 LGHNA, CDR2 YSLEER. The CDR3 reads CASSLVTGSGANVLTF. The CDR3 DNA is TGCGCCAGCAGCCTAGTAACAGGCTCTGGGGCCAACGTCCTGACTTTC.